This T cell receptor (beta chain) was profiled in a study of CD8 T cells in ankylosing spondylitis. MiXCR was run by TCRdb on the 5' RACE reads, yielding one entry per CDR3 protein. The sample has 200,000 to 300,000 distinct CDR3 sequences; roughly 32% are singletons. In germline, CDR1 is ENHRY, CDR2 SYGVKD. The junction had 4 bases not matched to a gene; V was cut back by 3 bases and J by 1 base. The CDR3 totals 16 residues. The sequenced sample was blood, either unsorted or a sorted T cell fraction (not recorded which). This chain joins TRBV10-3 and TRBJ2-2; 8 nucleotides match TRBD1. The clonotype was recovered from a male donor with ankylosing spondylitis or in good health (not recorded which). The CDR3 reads CAISDRDRQNTGELFF. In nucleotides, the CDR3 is TGTGCCATCAGTGACCGGGACAGGCAGAACACCGGGGAGCTGTTTTTT.